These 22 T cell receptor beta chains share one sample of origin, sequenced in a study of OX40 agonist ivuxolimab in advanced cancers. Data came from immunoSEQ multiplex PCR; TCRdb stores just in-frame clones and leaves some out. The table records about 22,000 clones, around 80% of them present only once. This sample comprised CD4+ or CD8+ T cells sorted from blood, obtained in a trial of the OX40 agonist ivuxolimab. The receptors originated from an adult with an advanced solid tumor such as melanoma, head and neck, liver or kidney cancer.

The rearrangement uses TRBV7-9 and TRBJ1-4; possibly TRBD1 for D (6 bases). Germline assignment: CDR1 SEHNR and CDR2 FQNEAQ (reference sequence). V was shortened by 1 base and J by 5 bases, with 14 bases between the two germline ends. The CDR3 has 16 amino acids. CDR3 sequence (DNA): TGTGCCAGCAGCTTAGGGACAGTGGGGGAAAATGAAAAACTGTTTTTT. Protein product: CASSLGTVGENEKLFF. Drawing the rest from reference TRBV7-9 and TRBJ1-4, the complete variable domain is DTGVSQNPRHKITKRGQNVTFRCDPISEHNRLYWYRQTLGQGPEFLTYFQNEAQLEKSRLLSDRFSAERPKGSFSTLEIQRTEQGDSAMYLCASSLGTVGENEKLFFGSGTQLSVL.

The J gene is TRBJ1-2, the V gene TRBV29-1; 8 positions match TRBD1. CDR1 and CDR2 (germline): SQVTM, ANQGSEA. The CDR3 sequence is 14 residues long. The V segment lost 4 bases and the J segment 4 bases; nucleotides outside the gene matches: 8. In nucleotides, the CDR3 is TGCAGCGTTGTAATTGGGGACAGGCTCTATGGCTACACCTTC. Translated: CSVVIGDRLYGYTF.

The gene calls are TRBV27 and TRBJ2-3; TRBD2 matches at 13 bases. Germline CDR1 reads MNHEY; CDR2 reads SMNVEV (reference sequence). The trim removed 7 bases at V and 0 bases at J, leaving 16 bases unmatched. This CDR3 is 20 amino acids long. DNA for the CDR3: TGTGCCAGCAAGGGACTAGCGGGACCCCTGGGCTCCTCTAGCACAGATACGCAGTATTTT. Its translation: CASKGLAGPLGSSSTDTQYF.

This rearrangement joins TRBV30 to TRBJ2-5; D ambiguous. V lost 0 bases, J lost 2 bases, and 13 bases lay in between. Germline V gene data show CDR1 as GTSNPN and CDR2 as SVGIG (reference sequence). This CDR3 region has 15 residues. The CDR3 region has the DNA TGTGCCTGGAGTGTTTTCTCTCTAGGGCAAGAGACCCAGTACTTC. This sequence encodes CAWSVFSLGQETQYF.

The CDR3 nucleotides are TGTGCCAGCAGCTTGTACAGGGTAACTTACGAGCAGTACTTC. Translated: CASSLYRVTYEQYF. This chain links TRBV5-4 with TRBJ2-7, with D perhaps TRBD1 (6 bases). V lost 1 base, J lost 4 bases, and 12 bases lay in between. CDR3 length: 14 amino acids. Germline CDR1 SGHNT, CDR2 YYREEE (reference sequence).

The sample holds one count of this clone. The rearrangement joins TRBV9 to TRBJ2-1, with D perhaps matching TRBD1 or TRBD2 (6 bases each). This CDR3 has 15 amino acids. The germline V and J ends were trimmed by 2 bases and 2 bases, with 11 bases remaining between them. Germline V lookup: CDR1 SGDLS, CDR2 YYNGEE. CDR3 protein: CASSVGGQPYNEQFF. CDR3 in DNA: TGTGCCAGCAGCGTTGGGGGGCAGCCCTACAATGAGCAGTTCTTC. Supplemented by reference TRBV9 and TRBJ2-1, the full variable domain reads DSGVTQTPKHLITATGQRVTLRCSPRSGDLSVYWYQQSLDQGLQFLIQYYNGEERAKGNILERFSAQQFPDLHSELNLSSLELGDSALYFCASSVGGQPYNEQFFGPGTRLTVL.

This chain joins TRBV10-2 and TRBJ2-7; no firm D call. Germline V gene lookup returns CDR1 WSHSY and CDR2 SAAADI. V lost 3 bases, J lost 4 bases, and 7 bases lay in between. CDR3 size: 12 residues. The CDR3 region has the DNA TGCGCCAGCAGTGATAATGATTACGAGCAGTACTTC. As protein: CASSDNDYEQYF.

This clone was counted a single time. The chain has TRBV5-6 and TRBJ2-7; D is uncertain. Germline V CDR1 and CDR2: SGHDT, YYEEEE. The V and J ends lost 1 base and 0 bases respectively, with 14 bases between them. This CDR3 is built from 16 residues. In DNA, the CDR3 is TGTGCCAGCAGCTTGTTGGCCGGCAGGCTCTCCTACGAGCAGTACTTC. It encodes CASSLLAGRLSYEQYF.

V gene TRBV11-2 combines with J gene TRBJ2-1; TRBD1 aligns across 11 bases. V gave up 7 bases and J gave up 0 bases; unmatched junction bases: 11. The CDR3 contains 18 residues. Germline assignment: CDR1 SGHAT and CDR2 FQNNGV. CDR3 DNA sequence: TGTGCCAGCACCGAGGACAGGGGGCGCCCAATCTCCTACAATGAGCAGTTCTTC. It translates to CASTEDRGRPISYNEQFF.

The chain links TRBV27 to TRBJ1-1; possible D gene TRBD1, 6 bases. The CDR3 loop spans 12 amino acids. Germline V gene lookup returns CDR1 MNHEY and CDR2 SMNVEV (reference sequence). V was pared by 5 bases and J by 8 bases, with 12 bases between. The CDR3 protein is CASSPQGREAFF. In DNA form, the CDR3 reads TGTGCCAGCAGTCCTCAGGGGCGGGAAGCTTTCTTT.

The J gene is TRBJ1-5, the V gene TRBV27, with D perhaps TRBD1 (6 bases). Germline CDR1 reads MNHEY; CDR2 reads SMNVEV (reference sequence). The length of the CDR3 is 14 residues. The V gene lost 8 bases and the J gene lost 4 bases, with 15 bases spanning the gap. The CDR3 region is CASGGQRSNQPQHF. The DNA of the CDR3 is TGTGCCAGCGGAGGACAGCGCTCAAATCAGCCCCAGCATTTT.

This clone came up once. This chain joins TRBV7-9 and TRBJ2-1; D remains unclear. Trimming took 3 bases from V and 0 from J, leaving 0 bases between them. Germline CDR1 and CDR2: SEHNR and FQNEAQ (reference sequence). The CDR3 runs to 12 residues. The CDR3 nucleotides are TGTGCCAGCAGCTTCTCCTACAATGAGCAGTTCTTC. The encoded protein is CASSFSYNEQFF.

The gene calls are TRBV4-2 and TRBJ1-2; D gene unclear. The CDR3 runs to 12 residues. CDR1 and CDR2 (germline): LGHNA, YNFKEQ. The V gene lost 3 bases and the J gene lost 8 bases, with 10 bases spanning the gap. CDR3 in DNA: TGTGCCAGCAGCCAGGGCTCCGTCGGCTACACCTTC. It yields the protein CASSQGSVGYTF.

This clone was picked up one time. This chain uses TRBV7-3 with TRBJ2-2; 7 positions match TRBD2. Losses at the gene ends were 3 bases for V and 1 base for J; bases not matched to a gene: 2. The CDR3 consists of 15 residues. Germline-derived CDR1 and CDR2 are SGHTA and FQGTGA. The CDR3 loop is CASSLTGGNTGELFF. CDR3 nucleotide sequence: TGTGCCAGCAGCTTGACGGGGGGGAACACCGGGGAGCTGTTTTTT.

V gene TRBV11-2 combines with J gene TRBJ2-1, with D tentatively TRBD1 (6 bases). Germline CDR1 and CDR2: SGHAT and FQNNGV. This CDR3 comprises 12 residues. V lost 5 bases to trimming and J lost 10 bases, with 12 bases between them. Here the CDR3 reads CASSDYREEQFF. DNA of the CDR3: TGTGCCAGCAGCGACTACAGGGAAGAGCAGTTCTTC. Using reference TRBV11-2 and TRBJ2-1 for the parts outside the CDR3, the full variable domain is EAGVAQSPRYKIIEKRQSVAFWCNPISGHATLYWYQQILGQGPKLLIQFQNNGVVDDSQLPKDRFSAERLKGVDSTLKIQPAKLEDSAVYLCASSDYREEQFFGPGTRLTVL.

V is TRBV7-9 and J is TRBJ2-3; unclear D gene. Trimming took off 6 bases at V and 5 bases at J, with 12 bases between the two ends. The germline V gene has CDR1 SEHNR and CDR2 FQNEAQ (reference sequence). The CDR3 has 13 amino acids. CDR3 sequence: CASRGNAEDTQYF. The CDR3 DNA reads TGTGCCAGCAGAGGGAACGCCGAAGATACGCAGTATTTT. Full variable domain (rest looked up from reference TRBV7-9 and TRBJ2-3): DTGVSQNPRHKITKRGQNVTFRCDPISEHNRLYWYRQTLGQGPEFLTYFQNEAQLEKSRLLSDRFSAERPKGSFSTLEIQRTEQGDSAMYLCASRGNAEDTQYFGPGTRLTVL.

The CDR3: CASSARRVSGELFF. CDR3 DNA: TGTGCCAGCAGCGCGAGAAGGGTTAGCGGGGAGCTGTTTTTT. The chain recombines TRBV9 with TRBJ2-2; D unclear. V lost 3 bases and J lost 7, with 13 bases in between. The CDR3 is 14 amino acids. Germline V lookup: CDR1 SGDLS, CDR2 YYNGEE.

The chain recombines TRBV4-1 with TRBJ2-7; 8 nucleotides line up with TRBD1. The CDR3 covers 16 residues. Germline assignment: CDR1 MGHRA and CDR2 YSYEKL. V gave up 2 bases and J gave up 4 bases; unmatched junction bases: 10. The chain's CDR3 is CASSQMETGVRYEQYF. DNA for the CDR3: TGCGCCAGCAGCCAAATGGAGACAGGGGTTAGGTACGAGCAGTACTTC.

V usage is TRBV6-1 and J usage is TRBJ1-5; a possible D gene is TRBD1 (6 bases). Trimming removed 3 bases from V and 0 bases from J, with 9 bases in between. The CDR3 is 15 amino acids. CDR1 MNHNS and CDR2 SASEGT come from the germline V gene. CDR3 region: CASSEWGASNQPQHF. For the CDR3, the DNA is TGTGCCAGCAGTGAGTGGGGGGCTAGCAATCAGCCCCAGCATTTT.

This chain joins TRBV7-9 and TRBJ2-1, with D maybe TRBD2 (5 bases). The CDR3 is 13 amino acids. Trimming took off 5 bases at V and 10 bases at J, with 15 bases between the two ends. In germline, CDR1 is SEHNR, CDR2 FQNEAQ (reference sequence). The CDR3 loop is CASSPILVPEQFF. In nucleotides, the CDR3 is TGTGCCAGCAGCCCCATACTAGTCCCCGAGCAGTTCTTC.

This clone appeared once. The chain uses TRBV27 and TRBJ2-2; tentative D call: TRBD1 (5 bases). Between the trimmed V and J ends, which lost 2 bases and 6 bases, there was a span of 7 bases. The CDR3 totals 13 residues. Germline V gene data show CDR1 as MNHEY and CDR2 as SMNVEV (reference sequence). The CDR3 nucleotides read TGTGCCAGCAGTTTAAAGGGGTCCGGGGAGCTGTTTTTT. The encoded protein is CASSLKGSGELFF.

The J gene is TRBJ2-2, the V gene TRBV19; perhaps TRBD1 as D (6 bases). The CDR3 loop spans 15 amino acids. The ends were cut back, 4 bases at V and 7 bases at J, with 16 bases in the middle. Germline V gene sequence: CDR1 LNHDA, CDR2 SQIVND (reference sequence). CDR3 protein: CASSTWTEYSGELFF. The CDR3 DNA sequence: TGTGCCAGTAGTACATGGACAGAATATAGCGGGGAGCTGTTTTTT. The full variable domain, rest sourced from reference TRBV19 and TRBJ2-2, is DGGITQSPKYLFRKEGQNVTLSCEQNLNHDAMYWYRQDPGQGLRLIYYSQIVNDFQKGDIAEGYSVSREKKESFPLTVTSAQKNPTAFYLCASSTWTEYSGELFFGEGSRLTVL.